The 22 T cell receptor beta chains given below trace back to one sample, sequenced in a study of Graves' ophthalmopathy and Graves' hyperthyroidism. Amplification from RNA transcripts yielded the TCR beta CDR3 regions. Amplification began with first-round RT-PCR using HTBI primers, then second-round multiplex PCR was performed. TCRdb re-analysed the multiplex PCR reads in MiXCR, keeping a single row per CDR3 protein. The sample carries roughly 600,000 distinct CDR3 sequences, roughly 40% recorded once. Sequencing was carried out using peripheral blood or thyroid tissue (not recorded which). The receptors originated from an adult man with Graves' hyperthyroidism.

Ten or more counts support this clonotype. The chain uses TRBV7-6 and TRBJ1-5; D gene ambiguous. V shed 3 bases and J shed 5 bases, with 11 bases lying between them. Germline V gene data show CDR1 as SGHVS and CDR2 as FNYEAQ. This CDR3 comprises 14 residues. The CDR3 reads CASSLGRKDQPQHF. Written as DNA, the CDR3 is TGTGCCAGCAGCTTGGGTAGAAAAGATCAGCCCCAGCATTTT.

The chain links TRBV19 to TRBJ2-7; D not certain. Germline V CDR1 and CDR2: LNHDA, SQIVND (reference sequence). This CDR3 is built from 13 residues. Trimming pared 3 bases from V and 2 bases from J, leaving 8 bases between. Here the CDR3 reads CASSIAPTYEQYF. The CDR3 region has the DNA TGTGCCAGTAGTATCGCCCCGACCTACGAGCAGTACTTC.

The CDR3 DNA sequence: TGCAGTGCTACTAGCGGGCAGAGACAGTACTTC. It codes for CSATSGQRQYF. The chain uses TRBV20-1 and TRBJ2-5, with 8 bases lining up with TRBD2. CDR3 length equals 11 residues. The germline V gene encodes CDR1 DFQATT and CDR2 SNEGSKA (reference sequence). J gave up 11 bases and V 4 bases, and 6 bases lay outside the gene matches.

Points on this clonotype: One end of the junction is discordant with germline, which a read error may explain. This chain joins TRBV10-3 and TRBJ2-7, with 11 bases fitting TRBD1. Germline values: CDR1 ENHRY, CDR2 SYGVKD. The CDR3 runs 16 residues. The chain's CDR3 is CASSARGDRGIIEQYF. CDR3 sequence (DNA): TGTGCCAGCAGTGCTAGAGGGGACAGGGGGATCATCGAGCAGTACTTC.

This clonotype occurred once. The CDR3 loop is CSSYRDPGNTIYF. The CDR3 DNA follows: TGCAGCAGTTACAGGGATCCTGGAAACACCATATATTTT. V is TRBV29-1 and J is TRBJ1-3; a possible D gene is TRBD1 (6 bases). This CDR3 has 13 amino acids. V was shortened by 8 bases and J by 2 bases, with 13 bases between the two germline ends. The germline V gene encodes CDR1 SQVTM and CDR2 ANQGSEA.

The rearrangement links TRBV7-2 to TRBJ1-6; 7 positions agree with TRBD1. Germline lookup yields CDR1 SGHTA and CDR2 FQGNSA. V was clipped by 4 bases and J by 10 bases; unmatched bases: 4. This CDR3 has 13 residues. The CDR3 loop reads CASSSTGSSPLHF. The CDR3 coding sequence is TGTGCCAGCAGCTCGACAGGGAGCTCACCCCTCCACTTT.

J is TRBJ2-7 and V is TRBV29-1, with 8 bases matching TRBD1. The V gene's germline CDR1 is SQVTM and CDR2 ANQGSEA. Losses at the gene ends were 6 bases for V and 6 bases for J; bases not matched to a gene: 4. This CDR3 is built from 11 residues. CDR3 DNA: TGCAGCGTGACAGGGGATCTCGAGCAGTACTTC. Amino acids: CSVTGDLEQYF.

This clonotype was observed at least ten times. The chain is built from TRBV20-1 and TRBJ1-1, with 7 bases that match TRBD1. Germline CDR1 reads DFQATT; CDR2 reads SNEGSKA (reference sequence). The CDR3 is 13 residues long. Trimming removed 4 bases from V and 0 bases from J; junction bases left unmatched: 2. Written as DNA, the CDR3 is TGCAGTGCTATGGGACAGTTGAACACTGAAGCTTTCTTT. This translates into CSAMGQLNTEAFF.

This clonotype was seen ten or more times. The rearrangement joins TRBV7-9 to TRBJ1-2; D is perhaps TRBD1 (6 bases). Germline lookup yields CDR1 SEHNR and CDR2 FQNEAQ (reference sequence). Trimming shortened V by 2 bases and J by 3 bases, and 7 bases separated the two germline ends. The CDR3 is made up of 13 amino acids. CDR3 bases: TGTGCCAGCAGCTTAAACAGGGACTATGGCTACACCTTC. Amino acid sequence: CASSLNRDYGYTF.

With respect to this clonotype: A much larger clone is a single base away; this may be a read error. The chain links TRBV11-1 to TRBJ1-4, with unresolved D. The ends were cut back, 1 base at V and 1 base at J, with 13 bases in the middle. The CDR3 loop spans 17 amino acids. Germline V gives CDR1 SGHAT, CDR2 FQDESV (reference sequence). CDR3 nucleotides: TGTGCCAGCAGCTTAGGACGGAGCGGAGGAACTAATGAAAAACTGTTTTTT. Translated, it gives CASSLGRSGGTNEKLFF.

The chain joins TRBV20-1 to TRBJ1-1; D unresolved. V lost 5 bases to trimming and J lost 1 base, with 8 bases between them. The CDR3 loop spans 12 amino acids. Germline V gene data show CDR1 as DFQATT and CDR2 as SNEGSKA (reference sequence). The CDR3 DNA reads as TGCAGTGCTCCAGCTCAGAACACTGAAGCTTTCTTT. Its protein product is CSAPAQNTEAFF.

This clonotype was seen repeatedly, ten times or more. This rearrangement joins TRBV12-3 or TRBV12-4 to TRBJ1-1; D possibly corresponds to TRBD1 (6 bases). V was clipped by 3 bases and J by 0 bases, with 11 bases between them. The CDR3 spans 15 residues. As DNA, the CDR3 is TGTGCCAGCAGTTTTTGGGGGGCTTTGAACACTGAAGCTTTCTTT. Translation gives CASSFWGALNTEAFF.

As to this clonotype: Relative to the germline gene, one junction end is altered; a read error may explain this. The gene calls are TRBV7-7 and TRBJ2-5; D assignment may be TRBD1 or TRBD2 (5 bases each). Germline loops: CDR1 SSHAT, CDR2 FNYEAQ (reference sequence). This CDR3 has 13 amino acids. The CDR3 DNA is TGTGCTAGCAGCTTCGGGGCCCATGAGACCCAGTACTTC. Protein sequence: CASSFGAHETQYF.

This chain links TRBV19 with TRBJ1-1; no reliable D call. CDR3 length: 15 amino acids. Trimming removed 6 bases at V and 7 bases at J, with 21 bases between. Germline-derived CDR1 and CDR2 are LNHDA and SQIVND (reference sequence). The CDR3 DNA reads as TGTGCCAGTAGAAAAAGCCGGGGAGCAACTAATGAAGCTTTCTTT. Protein sequence: CASRKSRGATNEAFF.

The V and J genes are TRBV7-8 and TRBJ2-5; a possible D gene is TRBD1 (5 bases). The CDR3 consists of 16 residues. Germline CDR1 is SGHVS and CDR2 is FQNEAQ. Trimming removed 5 bases at V and 5 bases at J, with 21 bases between. CDR3 loop: CASSPQGVGLDETQYF. In nucleotides, the CDR3 is TGTGCCAGCAGCCCCCAAGGGGTGGGGCTCGATGAGACCCAGTACTTC. Drawing the rest from reference TRBV7-8 and TRBJ2-5, the complete variable domain is GAGVSQSPRYKVAKRGQDVALRCDPISGHVSLFWYQQALGQGPEFLTYFQNEAQLDKSGLPSDRFFAERPEGSVSTLKIQRTQQEDSAVYLCASSPQGVGLDETQYFGPGTRLLVL.

This clonotype was picked up many times. The chain combines TRBV2 with TRBJ1-5; D unclear. With 5 bases removed from V and 5 bases from J, the gap between germline ends came to 10 bases. The V gene's germline CDR1 is SNHLY and CDR2 FYNNEI. There are 13 residues in the CDR3. The CDR3 region has the DNA TGTGCCAGCAGTAGAGACACCTATCAGCCCCAGCATTTT. Protein product: CASSRDTYQPQHF.

This chain uses TRBV29-1 with TRBJ2-7; D remains unclear. Germline CDR1 and CDR2: SQVTM and ANQGSEA. The CDR3 spans 10 residues. Trimming took 8 bases from V and 4 from J, leaving 9 bases between them. Here the CDR3 reads CSQGQYEQYF. The CDR3 nucleotides read TGCAGCCAAGGCCAATACGAGCAGTACTTC.

The chain uses TRBV29-1 and TRBJ2-7, with TRBD1 matching 8 bases. The CDR3 sequence is 14 residues long. V shed 6 bases and J 0 bases; nucleotides not matched to a gene: 7. Germline V CDR1 and CDR2: SQVTM, ANQGSEA. CDR3: CSVSRTGSSYEQYF. DNA of the CDR3: TGCAGCGTCTCCCGGACAGGGAGCTCCTACGAGCAGTACTTC.

J is TRBJ2-5 and V is TRBV7-9; tentatively, D is TRBD2 (5 bases). The CDR3 loop spans 15 amino acids. Germline CDR1 and CDR2: SEHNR and FQNEAQ (reference sequence). Deletions cut 5 bases from V and 0 bases from J, with 13 bases between. For the CDR3, the DNA is TGTGCCAGCAGCCAATACACAGCGGACCAAGAGACCCAGTACTTC. It yields the protein CASSQYTADQETQYF. The full variable domain, with the rest looked up from reference TRBV7-9 and TRBJ2-5, is DTGVSQNPRHKITKRGQNVTFRCDPISEHNRLYWYRQTLGQGPEFLTYFQNEAQLEKSRLLSDRFSAERPKGSFSTLEIQRTEQGDSAMYLCASSQYTADQETQYFGPGTRLLVL.

This chain links TRBV5-1 with TRBJ1-5, with D hard to call. The CDR3 loop spans 15 amino acids. V lost 0 bases and J lost 7, with 14 bases in between. Germline V gene lookup returns CDR1 SGHRS and CDR2 YFSETQ. The CDR3, as DNA: TGCGCCAGCAGCTTGGAAGGCAGTGACGAGCAGCCCCAGCATTTT. Translation: CASSLEGSDEQPQHF. The variable domain in full, with the rest retrieved from reference TRBV5-1 and TRBJ1-5, is KAGVTQTPRYLIKTRGQQVTLSCSPISGHRSVSWYQQTPGQGLQFLFEYFSETQRNKGNFPGRFSGRQFSNSRSEMNVSTLELGDSALYLCASSLEGSDEQPQHFGDGTRLSIL.

Ten or more counts support this clonotype. This sequence joins TRBV12-3 or TRBV12-4 and TRBJ1-2; maybe TRBD1 (6 bases). Deletions cut 5 bases from V and 6 bases from J, with 16 bases between. CDR3 length: 14 residues. In nucleotides, the CDR3 is TGTGCCAGCAGTCCACTACAGGGAGGGCATGGCTACACCTTC. Protein product: CASSPLQGGHGYTF.

This clonotype was detected once. The chain carries TRBV12-3 or TRBV12-4 and TRBJ1-5, with a possible D match to TRBD1 (5 bases). The CDR3 covers 14 residues. V lost 5 bases and J 10 bases, leaving 18 bases between the germline ends. The CDR3: CASSRPGLGHPQHF. In DNA, the CDR3 is TGTGCCAGCAGTAGACCGGGACTAGGGCACCCCCAGCATTTT.